The TCR beta chain under discussion was sequenced for a study of blood T cell repertoires in COVID-19. The method was immunoSEQ multiplex PCR; TCRdb's version includes in-frame clones alone and lacks a portion of them. The sample includes about 330,000 clones, around 87% seen only once; the top ten take about 3.9%. Trimming took off 5 bases at V and 0 bases at J, with 20 bases between the two ends. The CDR3 has 18 residues. The germline CDR1 and CDR2 sequences are SGHTA and FQGNSA. The TCR was taken from a woman in her forties or fifties with active or convalescent COVID-19. The chain combines TRBV7-2 with TRBJ2-1; TRBD2 is a possible D gene (6 bases). Sequenced input: peripheral blood. CDR3 sequence: CASSASLLASSSYNEQFF. The CDR3 nucleotides read TGTGCCAGCAGCGCCAGCCTTCTAGCGTCGAGCTCCTACAATGAGCAGTTCTTC.